This TCR beta chain originates from a study of OX40 agonist ivuxolimab in advanced cancers. This clone was detected only once. In germline, CDR1 is MNHNY, CDR2 SVGAGI (reference sequence). The CDR3 loop spans 12 amino acids. The V end lost 5 bases, the J end lost 10 bases, and 12 bases lay between the germline ends. Repertoires were generated with immunoSEQ multiplex PCR, while TCRdb's copy carries only in-frame clones and drops some. The table records 28,000 or so clones, approximately 90% of them present only once. The material sequenced was CD4+ or CD8+ T cells sorted from blood, taken in a trial of the OX40 agonist ivuxolimab. The sequence was obtained from an adult with an advanced solid tumor such as melanoma, head and neck, liver or kidney cancer. V usage is TRBV6-6 and J usage is TRBJ2-1, with D possibly TRBD1 on 6 matching bases. CDR3 nucleotides: TGTGCCAGCAGTACCGGGACACACGAGCAGTTCTTC. Encoded protein: CASSTGTHEQFF.